This T cell receptor (beta chain) was retrieved from a study of blood T cell repertoires in COVID-19. At the level of the study: The study drew acute and convalescent COVID-19 samples from the United States, Italy and Spain.

V lost 3 bases, J lost 3 bases, and 13 bases lay in between. Germline lookup yields CDR1 SGHTS and CDR2 YDEGEE. The CDR3 has 15 amino acids. The protocol was immunoSEQ multiplex PCR, while the TCRdb copy is restricted to in-frame clones and leaves out a portion. The sample includes approximately 210,000 clones, about 90% seen only once; the top ten take roughly 2%. Sequenced material: peripheral blood. The J gene is TRBJ2-1, the V gene TRBV5-8, with D perhaps matching TRBD1 (5 bases). The TCR comes from a man aged 35 to 55 with active or convalescent COVID-19. The CDR3 DNA follows: TGTGCCAGCAGCTCGCAAGGGGTTGACTACAATGAGCAGTTCTTC. Translated, it gives CASSSQGVDYNEQFF.